The clone carrying this T cell receptor (beta chain) was observed at least ten times. Its antigen is undetermined. This CDR3 is built from 13 residues. Trimming left V 3 bases short and J 1 base short, with 5 bases between. Germline lookup yields CDR1 ENHRY and CDR2 SYGVKD. The entry originates in a study of T cells in Graves' hyperthyroidism and ophthalmopathy. Study conclusions and caveats: Ophthalmopathy was distinguished from stable hyperthyroidism by 13 V-J signatures.

RNA transcripts served as the template for amplifying TCR beta CDR3 regions. HTBI primers were employed in a first-round RT-PCR of the TCR CDR3. TCRdb ran MiXCR on the multiplex PCR reads and lists one entry per CDR3 protein. Found here are about 350,000 distinct CDR3 sequences, around a sixth of them singletons; the top ten hold roughly 15%. The source of this sequence is a woman between 40 and 50 years old with Graves' ophthalmopathy. The chain combines TRBV10-3 with TRBJ2-3; weak D call: TRBD1 (5 bases). Sequencing was carried out using blood. CDR3 sequence (DNA): TGTGCCATCAGTGAAGGGGGCACAGATACGCAGTATTTT. Amino acid sequence: CAISEGGTDTQYF.